Below, one T cell receptor beta chain is given with its context. The sample originates from a study of monozygotic twins with inflammatory bowel disease. No DNA is given; TCRdb re-called the 5' RACE reads and lists each CDR3 protein once. The sample table includes 300,000 to 450,000 distinct CDR3 sequences. Germline assignment: CDR1 SGHRS and CDR2 YFSETQ. The length of the CDR3 is 17 residues. What was sequenced was blood. This TCR derives from a human donor with ulcerative colitis or Crohn's disease, or a healthy co-twin of an affected twin (not recorded which). The genes are TRBV5-1 and TRBJ2-2; there is no DNA to check the TCRdb D call of TRBD1. The CDR3 loop is CASSLAAGQGSTGELFF. The whole variable domain, filled in from reference TRBV5-1 and TRBJ2-2, reads KAGVTQTPRYLIKTRGQQVTLSCSPISGHRSVSWYQQTPGQGLQFLFEYFSETQRNKGNFPGRFSGRQFSNSRSEMNVSTLELGDSALYLCASSLAAGQGSTGELFFGEGSRLTVL.